Listed below are T cell receptor beta chains from one sample, sequenced in a study of cytomegalovirus exposure and HLA in healthy donors. TCRdb's table, derived via immunoSEQ multiplex PCR, lists solely in-frame clones and lacks some. The sample has approximately 65,000 clones, over 90% seen once. The sequenced sample consisted of PBMCs. These receptors came from a young woman in good health and CMV-seropositive. The CDR3 runs from the conserved cysteine through the conserved F or W. Fields, in order: J gene, D gene, V gene, clone size, CDR3 DNA, CDR3 protein. The D gene is left open where the match is weak. A row's size may be missing; if present it is once, few, many or a size class.

TRBJ2-2	-	TRBV5-4	once	TGTGCCAGCAGCTTGGCCGGGGGCACCGGGGAGCTGTTTTTT	CASSLAGGTGELFF
TRBJ2-3	-	TRBV7-6	-	TGTGCCAGCAGCTTAGCGAAGAGCGAGGATGGTACGCAGTATTTT	CASSLAKSEDGTQYF
TRBJ2-5	-	TRBV20-1	-	TGCAGTGCTAGCTATCGGGAGACCCAGTACTTC	CSASYRETQYF
TRBJ2-1	TRBD2	TRBV14	-	TGTGCCAGCAGCCCTAGCGGGAGCTCCTACAATGAGCAGTTCTTC	CASSPSGSSYNEQFF
TRBJ2-1	TRBD2	TRBV7-9	-	TGTGCCAGCAGCTCCTTAGCGGGACATGAGCAGTTCTTC	CASSSLAGHEQFF
TRBJ2-5	-	TRBV2	-	TGTGCCAGTAGAGACAGGGAGGCTCGAGAGACCCAGTACTTC	CASRDREARETQYF
TRBJ2-3	TRBD2	TRBV7-2	-	TGTGCCAGCAGCCCTTCCCGACTAGCGGCTAGCACAGATACGCAGTATTTT	CASSPSRLAASTDTQYF
TRBJ2-3	TRBD2	TRBV28	-	TGTGCCAGCCAAGCGGGAGGGCCTACAGATACGCAGTATTTT	CASQAGGPTDTQYF
TRBJ2-7	TRBD1	TRBV27	-	TGTCCCCCCGGGACAGAAAACTACGAGCAGTACTTC	CPPGTENYEQYF
TRBJ1-1	-	TRBV28	-	TGTGCCAGCACTATGAAGGGGCCCCCCAAAGCTTTCTTT	CASTMKGPPKAFF
TRBJ2-7	TRBD2	TRBV29-1	-	TGCAGCGTTGGGGGAACGGGGGGGGCCTACGAGCAGTACTTC	CSVGGTGGAYEQYF
TRBJ1-2	TRBD1	TRBV2	-	TGTGCCAGCACTTTGGACAGGGCCTCTAACTATGGCTACACCTTC	CASTLDRASNYGYTF
TRBJ2-1	TRBD2	TRBV19	-	TGTGCCAGTAGTCCGGGGGTAGCGGGAGCAAGTGAGCAGTTCTTC	CASSPGVAGASEQFF
TRBJ1-1	-	TRBV5-4	-	TGTGCCAGCAGCTTAGACTTTTTTCGGGAGGGAAACACTGAAGCTTTCTTT	CASSLDFFREGNTEAFF
TRBJ2-2	-	TRBV28	-	TGTGCCAGCAGGCTTGTGGGGGGCACCGGGGAGCTGTTTTTT	CASRLVGGTGELFF
TRBJ2-5	TRBD1	TRBV11-2	once	TGTGCCAGCAGCTTACACCCGGGACAGAAAGAGACCCAGTACTTC	CASSLHPGQKETQYF
TRBJ2-1	-	TRBV7-8	-	TGTGCCAGCAGCTTATTTAGCGGAAGAGTGGGGGTCTACAATGAGCAGTTCTTC	CASSLFSGRVGVYNEQFF
TRBJ1-1	TRBD1	TRBV25-1	-	TGTGCCAGCCGACAGGGGGCCAACACTGAAGCTTTCTTT	CASRQGANTEAFF
TRBJ2-7	TRBD1	TRBV7-9	-	TGTGCCAGCAAGCTCACCGGGACAGGGCGGCACGAGCAGTACTTC	CASKLTGTGRHEQYF
TRBJ2-3	-	TRBV6-6	-	TGTGCCAGCAGCCGGGTTTCGGATACGCAGTATTTT	CASSRVSDTQYF
TRBJ1-1	-	TRBV5-1	-	TGCGCCAGCAGCCAAGGGGGATTTGGGGTCTCTGAAGCTTTCTTT	CASSQGGFGVSEAFF
TRBJ2-5	-	TRBV9	once	TGTGCCAGCAGCGCCCCTCCTCAAGAGACCCAGTACTTC	CASSAPPQETQYF
TRBJ2-1	TRBD1	TRBV16	-	TGTGCCAGCAGCCAATTCATCGGCAGGGGGCCCTACAATGAGCAGTTCTTC	CASSQFIGRGPYNEQFF
TRBJ1-1	-	TRBV2	few	TGTGCCAGCAGTGAATACACGTACACTGAAGCTTTCTTT	CASSEYTYTEAFF
TRBJ2-7	-	TRBV28	-	TGTGCCAGCAGTTCGGAGGGGGCGGCGCCCGAGCAGTACTTC	CASSSEGAAPEQYF
TRBJ2-3	TRBD2	TRBV4-3	-	TGCGCCAGCAGCCAAGAGAGCGGGAGTGATACGCAGTATTTT	CASSQESGSDTQYF
TRBJ1-2	-	TRBV5-1	few	TGCGCCAGCAGCTTGGGGGGCTCGGACTATGGCTACACCTTC	CASSLGGSDYGYTF
TRBJ2-3	TRBD1	TRBV13	-	TGTGCCAGCAGCCAATCGGACAGGGGGCTGGGAGATACGCAGTATTTT	CASSQSDRGLGDTQYF
TRBJ2-5	-	TRBV5-5	-	TGTGCCAGCAGCACTGGGGGGCAAGAGACCCAGTACTTC	CASSTGGQETQYF
TRBJ2-5	-	TRBV7-8	-	TGTCTAAGCGGTCCGTACCAAGAGACCCAGTACTTC	CLSGPYQETQYF
TRBJ2-7	TRBD2	TRBV4-2	-	TGTGCCAGCAGCCAGCAAACCGGGACTAGCCTTGGCGAGCAGTACTTC	CASSQQTGTSLGEQYF
TRBJ2-2	-	TRBV19	-	TGTGCCAGTAGTATGAGGCAGGGATTGTCGACGAACACCGGGGAGCTGTTTTTT	CASSMRQGLSTNTGELFF
TRBJ2-7	TRBD2	TRBV19	-	TGTGCCACTCGGGCGAGCGGGAGGGCCTACGAGCAGTACTTC	CATRASGRAYEQYF
TRBJ2-3	TRBD1	TRBV28	once	TGTGCCAGCAGTTGGCGACCGGACAGGGGCACAGATACGCAGTATTTT	CASSWRPDRGTDTQYF
TRBJ2-7	TRBD1	TRBV5-8	-	TGTGCCAGCAGCCAACTAACAGGGGGCTTAACCTACGAGCAGTACTTC	CASSQLTGGLTYEQYF